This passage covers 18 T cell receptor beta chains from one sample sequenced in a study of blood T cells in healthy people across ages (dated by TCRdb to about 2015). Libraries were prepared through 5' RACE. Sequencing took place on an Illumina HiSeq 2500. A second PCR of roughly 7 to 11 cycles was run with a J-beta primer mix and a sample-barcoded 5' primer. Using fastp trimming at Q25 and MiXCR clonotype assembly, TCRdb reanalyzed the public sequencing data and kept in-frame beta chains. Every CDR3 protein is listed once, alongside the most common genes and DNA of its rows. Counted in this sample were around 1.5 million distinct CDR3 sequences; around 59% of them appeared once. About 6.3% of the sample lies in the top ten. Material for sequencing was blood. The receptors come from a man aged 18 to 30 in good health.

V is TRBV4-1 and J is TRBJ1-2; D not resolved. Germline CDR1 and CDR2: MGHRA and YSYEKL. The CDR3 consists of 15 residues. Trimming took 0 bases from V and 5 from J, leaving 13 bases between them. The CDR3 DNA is TGCGCCAGCAGCCAAGATCTGACGCGTGCGTATGGCTACACCTTC. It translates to CASSQDLTRAYGYTF.

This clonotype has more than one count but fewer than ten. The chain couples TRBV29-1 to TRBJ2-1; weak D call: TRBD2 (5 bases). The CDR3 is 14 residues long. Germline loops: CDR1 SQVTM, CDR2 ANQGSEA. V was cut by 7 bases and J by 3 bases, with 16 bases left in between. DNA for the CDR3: TGCAGCGGGTGGACTTCGGGTCTCTACAATGAGCAGTTCTTC. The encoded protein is CSGWTSGLYNEQFF.

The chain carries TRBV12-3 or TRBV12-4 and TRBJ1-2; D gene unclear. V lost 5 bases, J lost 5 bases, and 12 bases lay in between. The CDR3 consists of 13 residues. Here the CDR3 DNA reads TGTGCCAGCAGTAACGTGGACGATTATGGCTACACCTTC. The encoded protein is CASSNVDDYGYTF.

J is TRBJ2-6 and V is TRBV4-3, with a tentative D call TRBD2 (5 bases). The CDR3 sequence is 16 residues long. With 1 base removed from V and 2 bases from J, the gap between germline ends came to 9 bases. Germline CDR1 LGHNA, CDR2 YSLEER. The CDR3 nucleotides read TGCGCCAGCAGCCAAGCGTCGGGGACTGGGGCCAACGTCCTGACTTTC. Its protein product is CASSQASGTGANVLTF.

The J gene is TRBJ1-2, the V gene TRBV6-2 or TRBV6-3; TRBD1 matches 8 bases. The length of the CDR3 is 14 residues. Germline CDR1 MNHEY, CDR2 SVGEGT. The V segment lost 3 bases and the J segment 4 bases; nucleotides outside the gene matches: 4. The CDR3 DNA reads TGTGCCAGCAGTTATGCAGGGGGCGTCTATGGCTACACCTTC. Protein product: CASSYAGGVYGYTF.

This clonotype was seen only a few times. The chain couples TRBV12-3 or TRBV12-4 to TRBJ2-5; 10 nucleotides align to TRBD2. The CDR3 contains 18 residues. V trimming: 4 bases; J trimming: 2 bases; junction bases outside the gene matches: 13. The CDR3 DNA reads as TGTGCCAGCAGTTCTTGGCTAGCGGGGGCCGGCACACAAGAGACCCAGTACTTC. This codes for CASSSWLAGAGTQETQYF.

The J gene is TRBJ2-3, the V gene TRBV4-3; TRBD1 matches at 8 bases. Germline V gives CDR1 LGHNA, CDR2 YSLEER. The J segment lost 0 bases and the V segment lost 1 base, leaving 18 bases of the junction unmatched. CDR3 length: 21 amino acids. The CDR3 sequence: CASSQGIRDRRGGGSTDTQYF. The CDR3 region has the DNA TGCGCCAGCAGCCAAGGAATCCGGGACAGGAGGGGTGGGGGCAGCACAGATACGCAGTATTTT.

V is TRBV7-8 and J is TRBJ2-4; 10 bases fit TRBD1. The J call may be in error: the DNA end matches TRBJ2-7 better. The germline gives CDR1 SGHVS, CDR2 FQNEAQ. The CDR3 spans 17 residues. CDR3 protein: CASSPHNPTGGVYEQYF. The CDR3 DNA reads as TGTGCCAGCAGCCCCCACAACCCGACAGGGGGCGTTTACGAGCAGTACTTC.

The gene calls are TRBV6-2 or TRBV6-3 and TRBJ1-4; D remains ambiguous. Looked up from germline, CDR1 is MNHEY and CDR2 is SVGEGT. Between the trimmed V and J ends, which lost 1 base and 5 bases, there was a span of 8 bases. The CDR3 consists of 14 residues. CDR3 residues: CASSYWGENEKLFF. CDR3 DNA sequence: TGTGCCAGCAGTTACTGGGGAGAAAATGAAAAACTGTTTTTT.

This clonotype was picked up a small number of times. CDR3 in amino acids: CASSWDPGLVSHTQYF. In DNA form, the CDR3 reads TGTGCCAGCAGCTGGGACCCAGGACTAGTTTCACATACGCAGTATTTT. V is TRBV7-9 and J is TRBJ2-3, with TRBD2 matching 7 bases. The CDR3 totals 16 residues. CDR1 SEHNR and CDR2 FQNEAQ come from the germline V gene (reference sequence). Losses at the gene ends were 4 bases for V and 7 bases for J; bases not matched to a gene: 14.

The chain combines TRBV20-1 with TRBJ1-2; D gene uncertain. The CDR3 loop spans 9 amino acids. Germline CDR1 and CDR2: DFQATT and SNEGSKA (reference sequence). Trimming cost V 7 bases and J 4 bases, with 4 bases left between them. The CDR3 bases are TGCAGTGTTGGCTATGGCTACACCTTC. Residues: CSVGYGYTF.

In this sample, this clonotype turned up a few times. DNA for the CDR3: TGCAGTGCTAGCGGGATTGTTTCTGAGCAGTTCTTC. It specifies CSASGIVSEQFF. The V and J genes are TRBV20-1 and TRBJ2-1, with a tentative D call TRBD2 (5 bases). CDR1 is DFQATT, CDR2 SNEGSKA, per germline (reference sequence). There are 12 residues in the CDR3. V lost 3 bases and J lost 9, with 12 bases in between.

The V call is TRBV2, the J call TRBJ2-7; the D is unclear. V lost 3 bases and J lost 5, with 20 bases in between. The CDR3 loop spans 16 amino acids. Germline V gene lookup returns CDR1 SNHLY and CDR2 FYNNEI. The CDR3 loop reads CASSDWTARLTDEQYF. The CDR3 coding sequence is TGTGCCAGCAGTGATTGGACCGCGCGTTTAACGGACGAGCAGTACTTC.

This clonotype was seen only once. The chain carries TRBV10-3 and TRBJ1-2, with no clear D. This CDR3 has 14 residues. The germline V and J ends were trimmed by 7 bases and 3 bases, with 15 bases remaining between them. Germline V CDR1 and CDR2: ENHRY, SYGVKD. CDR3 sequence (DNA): TGTGCCATCAACCCAGGCCCTCTCGACTATGGCTACACCTTC. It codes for CAINPGPLDYGYTF.

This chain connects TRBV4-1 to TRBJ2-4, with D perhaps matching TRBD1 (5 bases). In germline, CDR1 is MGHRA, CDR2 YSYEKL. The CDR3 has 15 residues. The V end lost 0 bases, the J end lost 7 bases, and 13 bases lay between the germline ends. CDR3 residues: CASSQDPLGLNIQYF. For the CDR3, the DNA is TGCGCCAGCAGCCAAGATCCCTTGGGGCTTAACATTCAGTACTTC.

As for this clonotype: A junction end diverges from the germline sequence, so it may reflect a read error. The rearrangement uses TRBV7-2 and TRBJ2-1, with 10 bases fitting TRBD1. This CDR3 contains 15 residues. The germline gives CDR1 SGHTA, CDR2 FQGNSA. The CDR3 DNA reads TGTGCCAGCAGCTTGGTCGGGACAGGGGACAAAGAGCAGTTCTTC. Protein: CASSLVGTGDKEQFF.

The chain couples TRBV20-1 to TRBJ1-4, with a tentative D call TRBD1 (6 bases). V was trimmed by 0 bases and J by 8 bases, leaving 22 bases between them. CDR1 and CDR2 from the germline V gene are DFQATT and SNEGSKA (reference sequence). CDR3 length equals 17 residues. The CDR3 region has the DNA TGCAGTGCTAGAGATCCCAACAGGGAATGGGCATTCGAAAAACTGTTTTTT. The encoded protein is CSARDPNREWAFEKLFF.

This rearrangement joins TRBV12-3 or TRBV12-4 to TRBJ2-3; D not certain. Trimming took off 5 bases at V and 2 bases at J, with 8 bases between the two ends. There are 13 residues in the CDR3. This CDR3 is CASSDGVTDTQYF. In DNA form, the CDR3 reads TGTGCCAGCAGTGATGGGGTCACAGATACGCAGTATTTT.